This T cell receptor beta chain was sequenced in a study of post-analysis software for immune sequencing data. Notes on the study in general: Significantly decreased normalized Chao1 diversity was recorded for multiple sclerosis patients relative to controls. Patients had higher frequencies than controls of a few TRBV segments, including TRBV5-6, TRBV5-1 and TRBV20-1. Pronounced co-clustering by F measure was evident among identically batched samples.

Points on this clonotype: Its specificity is not known.

The TCR beta cDNA libraries carried unique molecular identifiers. The source material, roughly 0.9 to 11 million T cells, gave rise to 400,000 to 600,000 cDNA molecules. TCRdb passed the PCR reads through MiXCR, listing each CDR3 protein once. The sample consists of about 460,000 distinct CDR3 sequences, less than 45% of them appearing once. V shed 7 bases and J shed 6 bases, with 10 bases lying between them. This CDR3 has 11 amino acids. Germline loops: CDR1 MNHEY, CDR2 SMNVEV (reference sequence). The sample taken for sequencing was blood. This receptor was identified in a girl aged 10-17 years with multiple sclerosis. The V call is TRBV27, the J call TRBJ2-7; D possibly corresponds to TRBD2 (5 bases). Here the CDR3 reads CASKTEGEQYF. Here the CDR3 DNA reads TGTGCCAGCAAAACCGAGGGCGAGCAGTACTTC.